The entry below gives a single T cell receptor beta chain sequence along with its context. As yet, its antigen is unknown. The data were taken from a study of cytotoxic CD8 clonotypes in ibrutinib-treated CLL. Study-wide background: Timing of response sample collection was a median around 12 months after treatment start, with a range of 6 to 36.

Sequencing used immunoSEQ multiplex PCR; TCRdb keeps in-frame clones, though not all of them. The repertoire holds about 160,000 clones, with approximately 77% as singletons. Regarding the study as a whole: The public clonotypes identified were infrequent and showed contraction or stability on treatment. Relative to age-matched healthy donors, clonality at baseline was higher, and it tracked circulating CD8+ T-cell counts. Rising at ibrutinib response, clonality subsequently fell back toward baseline at progression.

The input for sequencing was PBMCs, taken after 12 months of ibrutinib treatment. This clonotype was sampled from a human donor with chronic lymphocytic leukemia.

The CDR3 nucleotides read TGTGCCAGCAGCTTGCCTCAGCGGGGGAACACAGATACGCAGTATTTT. It yields the protein CASSLPQRGNTDTQYF. The V call is TRBV5-4, the J call TRBJ2-3; 8 bases align to TRBD2. The junction had 6 bases not matched to a gene; V was cut back by 1 base and J by 2 bases. Germline V CDR1 and CDR2: SGHNT, YYREEE (reference sequence). This CDR3 contains 16 residues.